This note documents a single T cell receptor beta chain sequence. What it binds is not known. This record belongs to a study of tissue T cells after allogeneic stem cell transplantation. Study as a whole: Several lines of graft-versus-host disease therapy were given to all patients, all with gastrointestinal involvement. Where cell numbers permitted, CD3+ T cells were sorted from preserved blood and marrow. General observations from the study: Within patients, tissue anatomy strongly shaped TCR repertoire composition. Alloreactivity or antigen specificity of tissue TCRs was not determined; some clones might be host cells.

The repertoire was sequenced with immunoSEQ multiplex PCR; TCRdb's copy has only in-frame clones and lacks some. The repertoire consists of about 5,400 clones, with over 65% occurring once and the leading ten covering 5.5%. This CDR3 region has 15 residues. Germline lookup yields CDR1 LGHDT and CDR2 YNNKEL (reference sequence). V dropped 4 bases and J dropped 4 bases, with 16 bases sitting between them. This chain uses TRBV3-1 (or the pseudogene TRBV3-2) with TRBJ1-1; D is perhaps TRBD1 (5 bases). This specimen was blood, taken before transplantation. This TCR was sampled from a man between 40 and 75 years old who later had graft-versus-host disease after an allogeneic stem cell transplant. The CDR3 protein is CASSPRGDRSTEAFF. The CDR3 DNA follows: TGTGCCAGCAGCCCCCGGGGGGATCGGTCCACTGAAGCTTTCTTT.